This T cell receptor beta chain was obtained from a study of regulatory T cells in long-lasting Graves disease. Study findings and constraints: TCR diversity in persistent Graves' patients was below that of newly diagnosed ones.

The time point here: newly diagnosed GD, antithyroid drugs for less than 3 months. PBMC-extracted RNA yielded the TCR library. HTBI primers from iRepertoire and Arm-PCR of CDR3 regions yielded the TCR beta libraries. TCRdb redid the calling of the multiplex PCR reads with MiXCR, one entry per CDR3 protein. The repertoire holds about 430,000 distinct CDR3 sequences, over 14% seen once, with around 7.6% in the top ten. This clonotype was observed many times. What it recognizes is unknown. This CDR3 region has 17 residues. V lost 5 bases and J lost 2; bases outside the gene matches: 12. Germline-derived CDR1 and CDR2 are SEHNR and FQNEAQ (reference sequence). This sample also belongs to another study, concerning T cells in Graves' hyperthyroidism and ophthalmopathy.

The clonotype originates from a woman in her thirties or forties with Graves disease. The V call is TRBV7-9, the J call TRBJ2-7, with 10 bases fitting TRBD1. This specimen was peripheral blood mononuclear cells (PBMCs), taken at new diagnosis, from a patient treated with antithyroid drugs. The chain's CDR3 is CASSRSSDRGHPYEQYF. The CDR3 DNA sequence: TGTGCCAGCAGCAGATCTTCAGACAGGGGGCACCCCTACGAGCAGTACTTC.